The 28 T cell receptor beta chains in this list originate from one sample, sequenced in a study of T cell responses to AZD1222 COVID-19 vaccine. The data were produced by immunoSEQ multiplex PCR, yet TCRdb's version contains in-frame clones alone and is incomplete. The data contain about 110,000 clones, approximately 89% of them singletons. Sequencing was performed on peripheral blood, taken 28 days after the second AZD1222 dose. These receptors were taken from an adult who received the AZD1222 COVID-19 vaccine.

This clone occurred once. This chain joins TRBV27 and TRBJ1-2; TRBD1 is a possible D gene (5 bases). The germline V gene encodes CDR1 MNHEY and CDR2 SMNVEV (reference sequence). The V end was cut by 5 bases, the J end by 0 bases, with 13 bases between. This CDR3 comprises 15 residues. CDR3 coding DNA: TGTGCCAGCAGTCCGGGGACGGCAGCTAACTATGGCTACACCTTC. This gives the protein CASSPGTAANYGYTF.

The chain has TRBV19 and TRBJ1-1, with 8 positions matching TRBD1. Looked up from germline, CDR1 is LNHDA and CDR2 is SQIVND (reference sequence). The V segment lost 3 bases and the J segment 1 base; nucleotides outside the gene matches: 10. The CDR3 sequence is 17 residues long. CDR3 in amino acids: CASSIGQGLFTNTEAFF. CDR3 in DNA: TGTGCCAGTAGTATTGGACAGGGCCTATTCACGAACACTGAAGCTTTCTTT.

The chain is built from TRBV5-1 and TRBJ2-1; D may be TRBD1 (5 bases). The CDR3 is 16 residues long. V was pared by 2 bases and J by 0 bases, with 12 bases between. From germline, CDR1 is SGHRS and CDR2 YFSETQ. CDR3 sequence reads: CASSLQAFHSYNEQFF. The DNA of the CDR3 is TGCGCCAGCAGCTTACAGGCGTTCCACTCCTACAATGAGCAGTTCTTC.

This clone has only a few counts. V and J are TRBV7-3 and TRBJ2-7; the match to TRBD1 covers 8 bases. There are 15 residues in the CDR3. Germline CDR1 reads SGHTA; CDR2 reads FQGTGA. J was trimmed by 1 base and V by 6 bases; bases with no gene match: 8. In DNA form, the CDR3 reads TGTGCCAGCAGTTATCGACAGGGGAATTCCTACGAGCAGTACTTC. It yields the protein CASSYRQGNSYEQYF.

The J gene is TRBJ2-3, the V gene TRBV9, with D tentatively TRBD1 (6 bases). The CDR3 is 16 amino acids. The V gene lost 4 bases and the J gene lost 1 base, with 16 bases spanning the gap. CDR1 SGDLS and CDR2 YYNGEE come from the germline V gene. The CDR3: CASSPGWGPGTDTQYF. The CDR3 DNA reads TGTGCCAGCAGCCCAGGGTGGGGGCCTGGCACAGATACGCAGTATTTT.

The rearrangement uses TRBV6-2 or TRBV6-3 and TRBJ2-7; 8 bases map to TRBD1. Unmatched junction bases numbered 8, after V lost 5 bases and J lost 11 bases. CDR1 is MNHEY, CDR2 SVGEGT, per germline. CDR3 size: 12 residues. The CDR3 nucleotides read TGTGCCAGCAGTCGACTCGACAGGGGCAAGTACTTC. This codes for CASSRLDRGKYF.

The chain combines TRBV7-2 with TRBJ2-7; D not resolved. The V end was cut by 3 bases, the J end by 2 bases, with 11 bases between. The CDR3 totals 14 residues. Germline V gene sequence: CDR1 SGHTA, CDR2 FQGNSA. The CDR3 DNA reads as TGTGCCAGCAGCTTGGGGATACGAACCTACGAGCAGTACTTC. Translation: CASSLGIRTYEQYF.

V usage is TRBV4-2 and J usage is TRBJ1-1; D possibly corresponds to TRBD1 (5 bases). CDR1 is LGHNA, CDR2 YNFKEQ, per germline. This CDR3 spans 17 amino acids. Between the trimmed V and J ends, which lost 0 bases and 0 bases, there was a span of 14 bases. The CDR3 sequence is CASSQDPGGFMNTEAFF. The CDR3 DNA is TGTGCCAGCAGCCAAGATCCGGGGGGGTTCATGAACACTGAAGCTTTCTTT.

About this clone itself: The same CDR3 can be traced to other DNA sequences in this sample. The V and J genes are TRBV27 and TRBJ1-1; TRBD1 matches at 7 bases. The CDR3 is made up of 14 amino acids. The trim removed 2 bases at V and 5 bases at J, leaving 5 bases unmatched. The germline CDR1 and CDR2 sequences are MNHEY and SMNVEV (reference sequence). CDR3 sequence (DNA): TGTGCCAGCAGTTTAAGACAGGGTCTTACTGAAGCTTTCTTT. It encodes CASSLRQGLTEAFF.

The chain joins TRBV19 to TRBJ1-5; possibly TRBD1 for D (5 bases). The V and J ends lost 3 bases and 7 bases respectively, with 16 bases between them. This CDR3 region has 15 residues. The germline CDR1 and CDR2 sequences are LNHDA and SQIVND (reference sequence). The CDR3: CASSIGHARDQPQHF. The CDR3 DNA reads TGTGCCAGTAGTATCGGGCACGCTCGGGACCAGCCCCAGCATTTT.

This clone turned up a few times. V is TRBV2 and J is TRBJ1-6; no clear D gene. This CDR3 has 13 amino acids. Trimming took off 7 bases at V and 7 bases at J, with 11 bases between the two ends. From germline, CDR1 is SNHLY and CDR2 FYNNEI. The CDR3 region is CASTPPLNSPLHF. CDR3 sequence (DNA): TGTGCCAGCACCCCTCCTTTAAATTCACCCCTCCACTTT.

Here the CDR3 reads CASSFSSGSTNEQFF. The CDR3 DNA reads as TGCGCCAGCAGCTTCAGTAGCGGGAGTACCAATGAGCAGTTCTTC. The chain joins TRBV5-1 to TRBJ2-1; 9 positions agree with TRBD2. V shed 2 bases, J shed 6 bases, and the junction held 6 bases outside the gene matches. Germline CDR1 SGHRS, CDR2 YFSETQ. The CDR3 totals 15 residues.

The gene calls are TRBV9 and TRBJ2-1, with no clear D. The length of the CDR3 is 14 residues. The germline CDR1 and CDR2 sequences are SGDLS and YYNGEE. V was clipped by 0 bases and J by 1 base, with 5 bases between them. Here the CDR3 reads CASSVDRSYNEQFF. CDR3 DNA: TGTGCCAGCAGCGTAGACAGATCCTACAATGAGCAGTTCTTC.

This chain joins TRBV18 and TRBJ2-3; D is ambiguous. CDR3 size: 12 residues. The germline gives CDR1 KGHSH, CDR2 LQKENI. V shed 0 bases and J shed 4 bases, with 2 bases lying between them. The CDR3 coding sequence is TGTGCCAGCTCACCACCCGCAGATACGCAGTATTTT. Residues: CASSPPADTQYF.

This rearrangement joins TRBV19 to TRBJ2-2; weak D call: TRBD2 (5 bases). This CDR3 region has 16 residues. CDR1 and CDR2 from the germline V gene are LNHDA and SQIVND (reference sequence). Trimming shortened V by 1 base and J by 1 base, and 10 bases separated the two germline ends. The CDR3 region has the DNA TGTGCCAGTAGTATAGCTAGTAGCGTGAACACCGGGGAGCTGTTTTTT. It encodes CASSIASSVNTGELFF.

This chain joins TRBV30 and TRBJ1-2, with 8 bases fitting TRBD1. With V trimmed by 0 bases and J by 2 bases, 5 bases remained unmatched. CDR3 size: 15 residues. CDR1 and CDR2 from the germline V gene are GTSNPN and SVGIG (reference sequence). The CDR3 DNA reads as TGTGCCTGGAGTGTAATTCAGGGGGCCAACTATGGCTACACCTTC. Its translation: CAWSVIQGANYGYTF.

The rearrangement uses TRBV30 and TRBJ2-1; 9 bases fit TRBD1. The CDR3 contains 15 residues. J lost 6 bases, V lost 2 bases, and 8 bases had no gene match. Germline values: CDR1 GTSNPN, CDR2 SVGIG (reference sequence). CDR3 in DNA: TGTGCCTGGAGTCCCCGGGACAGGGACCTCAATGAGCAGTTCTTC. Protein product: CAWSPRDRDLNEQFF.

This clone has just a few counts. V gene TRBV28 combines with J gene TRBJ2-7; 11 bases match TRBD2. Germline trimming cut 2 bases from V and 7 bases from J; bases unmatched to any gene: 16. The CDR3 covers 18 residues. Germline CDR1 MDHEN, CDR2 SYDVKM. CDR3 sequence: CASSLAFPTSGIPGEQYF. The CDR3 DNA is TGTGCCAGCAGTTTAGCATTCCCGACTAGCGGGATCCCCGGGGAGCAGTACTTC.

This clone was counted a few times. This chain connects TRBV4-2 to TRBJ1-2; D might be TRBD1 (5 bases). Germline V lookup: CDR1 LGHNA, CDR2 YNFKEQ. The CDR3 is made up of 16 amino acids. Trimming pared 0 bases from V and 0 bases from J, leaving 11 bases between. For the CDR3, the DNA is TGTGCCAGCAGCCAAGATAGGCAGGGCCCTAACTATGGCTACACCTTC. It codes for CASSQDRQGPNYGYTF.

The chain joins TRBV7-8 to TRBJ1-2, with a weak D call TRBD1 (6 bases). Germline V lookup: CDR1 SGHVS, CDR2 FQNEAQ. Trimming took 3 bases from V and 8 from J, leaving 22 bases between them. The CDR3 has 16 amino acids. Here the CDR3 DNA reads TGTGCCAGCAGCTTCTGGAAGGAAGGGGGTTTTTACGGCTACACCTTC. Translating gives CASSFWKEGGFYGYTF.

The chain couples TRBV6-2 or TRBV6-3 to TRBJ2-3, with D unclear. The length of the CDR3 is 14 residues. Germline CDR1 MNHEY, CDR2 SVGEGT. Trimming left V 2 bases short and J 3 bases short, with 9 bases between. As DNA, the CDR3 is TGTGCCAGCAGTTACGTTGGGCTGACAGATACGCAGTATTTT. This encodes CASSYVGLTDTQYF.

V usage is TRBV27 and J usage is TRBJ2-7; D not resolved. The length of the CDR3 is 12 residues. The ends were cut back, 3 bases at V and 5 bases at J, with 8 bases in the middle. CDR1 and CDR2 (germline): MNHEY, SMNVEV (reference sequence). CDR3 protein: CASSFWGNEQYF. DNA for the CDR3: TGTGCCAGCAGTTTTTGGGGAAACGAGCAGTACTTC.

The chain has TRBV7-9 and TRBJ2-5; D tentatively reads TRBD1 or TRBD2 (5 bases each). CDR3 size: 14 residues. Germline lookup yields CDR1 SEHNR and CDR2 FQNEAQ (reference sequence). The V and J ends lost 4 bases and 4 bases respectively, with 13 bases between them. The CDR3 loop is CASSSGTGPETQYF. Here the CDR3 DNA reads TGTGCCAGCAGCTCCGGGACGGGACCAGAGACCCAGTACTTC.

DNA for the CDR3: TGTGCCAGCAGCTTTAGAACTAGGGATGAGCAGTTCTTC. It specifies CASSFRTRDEQFF. The rearrangement uses TRBV7-9 and TRBJ2-1, with a possible D match to TRBD2 (5 bases). The germline V gene has CDR1 SEHNR and CDR2 FQNEAQ (reference sequence). V was shortened by 3 bases and J by 8 bases, with 11 bases between the two germline ends. The CDR3 has 13 residues.

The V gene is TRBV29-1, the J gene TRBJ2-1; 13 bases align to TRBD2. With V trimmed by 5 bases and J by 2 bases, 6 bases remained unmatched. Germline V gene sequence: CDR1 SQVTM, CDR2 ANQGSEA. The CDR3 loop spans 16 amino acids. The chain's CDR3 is CSVRKTSGGTYNEQFF. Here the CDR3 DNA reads TGCAGCGTTCGAAAGACTAGCGGGGGGACCTACAATGAGCAGTTCTTC.

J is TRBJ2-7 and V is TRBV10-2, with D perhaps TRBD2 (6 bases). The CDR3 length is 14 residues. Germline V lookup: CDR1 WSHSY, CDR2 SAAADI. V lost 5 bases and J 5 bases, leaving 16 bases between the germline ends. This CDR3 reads CASSYPGAKHEQYF. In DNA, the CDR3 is TGCGCCAGCAGTTATCCGGGAGCGAAACACGAGCAGTACTTC.

CDR3 region: CASSLDPSGRDNEQFF. CDR3 sequence (DNA): TGTGCCAGCAGCTTAGATCCTAGCGGGCGGGACAATGAGCAGTTCTTC. The chain recombines TRBV11-1 with TRBJ2-1; 8 nucleotides match TRBD2. V lost 1 base to trimming and J lost 5 bases; unmatched junction nucleotides: 7. The CDR3 runs 16 residues. In germline, CDR1 is SGHAT, CDR2 FQDESV (reference sequence).

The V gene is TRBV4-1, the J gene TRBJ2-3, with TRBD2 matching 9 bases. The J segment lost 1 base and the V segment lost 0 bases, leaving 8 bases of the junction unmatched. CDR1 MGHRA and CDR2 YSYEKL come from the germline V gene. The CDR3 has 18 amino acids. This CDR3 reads CASSQDRASGTRTDTQYF. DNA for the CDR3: TGCGCCAGCAGCCAAGATAGGGCTAGCGGGACGCGCACAGATACGCAGTATTTT.